A single T cell receptor (beta chain) is shown here with its context. Its antigen is not identified. The entry originates in a study of shared clonotypes between healthy human individuals. Study-wide results and limits: A reduction in generation probabilities was seen for non-shared clonotypes relative to those shared by all four donors. Sampling covered blood only; tissue repertoires likely differ.

The CDR3 runs to 12 residues. V lost 6 bases and J lost 6, with 12 bases in between. Germline CDR1 MNHNY, CDR2 SVGAGI (reference sequence). Here immunoSEQ multiplex PCR was the method, and the copy in TCRdb shows in-frame clones only, minus some. Of under 2.5 million clones listed, 92% are singletons. The sample taken for sequencing was naive CD4+ T cells from PBMCs. Described subset: CD45RA+ positively selected. V gene TRBV6-6 combines with J gene TRBJ2-7; D unclear. This sequence originates from a man between 18 and 29 years old in good health. Some clones in this sample may be carry-over from other donors' samples. CDR3 region: CASSQTVGEQYF. Written as DNA, the CDR3 is TGTGCCAGCAGCCAGACGGTAGGCGAGCAGTACTTC.